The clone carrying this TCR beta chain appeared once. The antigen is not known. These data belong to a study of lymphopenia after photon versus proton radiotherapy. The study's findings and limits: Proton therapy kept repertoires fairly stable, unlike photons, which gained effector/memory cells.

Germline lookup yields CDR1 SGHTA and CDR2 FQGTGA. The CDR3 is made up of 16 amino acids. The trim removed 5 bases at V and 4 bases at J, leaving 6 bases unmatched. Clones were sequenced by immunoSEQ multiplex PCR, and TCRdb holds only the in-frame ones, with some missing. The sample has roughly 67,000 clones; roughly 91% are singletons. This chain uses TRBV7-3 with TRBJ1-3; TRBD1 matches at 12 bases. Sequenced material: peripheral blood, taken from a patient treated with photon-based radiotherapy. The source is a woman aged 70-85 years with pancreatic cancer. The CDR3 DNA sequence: TGTGCCAGCAGCCCCATGGGACAGGGGGCCGGAAACACCATATATTTT. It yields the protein CASSPMGQGAGNTIYF. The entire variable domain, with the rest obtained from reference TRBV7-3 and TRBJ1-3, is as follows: GAGVSQTPSNKVTEKGKYVELRCDPISGHTALYWYRQSLGQGPEFLIYFQGTGAADDSGLPNDRFFAVRPEGSVSTLKIQRTERGDSAVYLCASSPMGQGAGNTIYFGEGSWLTVV.